A single sample is the source of the 26 T cell receptor beta chains below, sequenced in a study of CD8+ T cells in alopecia areata. cDNA reverse transcribed from extracted RNA served as the sequencing template. TCRdb's table, derived via immunoSEQ multiplex PCR, lists solely in-frame clones and lacks some. Of around 170,000 clones in the sample, approximately 49% were seen once. Treatment described: oral pan-JAK inhibitor, 5-10 mg twice daily. The sample in question was CD8+ T cells sorted from blood, obtained between weeks 51 and 52, from a patient treated with tofacitinib. The receptors originated from a human donor with alopecia areata.

The V gene is TRBV13, the J gene TRBJ1-1; 8 bases align to TRBD1. J was trimmed by 0 bases and V by 5 bases; bases with no gene match: 2. Germline V CDR1 and CDR2: PRHDT, FYEKMQ (reference sequence). The CDR3 spans 14 residues. This CDR3 is CASSPGGLNTEAFF. Here the CDR3 DNA reads TGTGCCAGCAGCCCAGGGGGCTTGAACACTGAAGCTTTCTTT.

A word on this clone: Other DNA sequences of this sample code for an identical CDR3. The chain joins TRBV6-5 to TRBJ1-2; no clear D. The CDR3 consists of 14 residues. The ends were cut back, 0 bases at V and 5 bases at J, with 10 bases in the middle. Germline V gene data show CDR1 as MNHEY and CDR2 as SVGAGI. The DNA of the CDR3 is TGTGCCAGCAGTTACTCGGAGGGAATTTATGGCTACACCTTC. Protein: CASSYSEGIYGYTF.

The chain combines TRBV7-6 with TRBJ1-2, with 9 bases lining up with TRBD1. Germline CDR1 SGHVS, CDR2 FNYEAQ. J lost 5 bases, V lost 5 bases, and 9 bases had no gene match. This CDR3 contains 15 residues. In DNA, the CDR3 is TGTGCCAGCAGCCCGCAGCGAGGGACAGGGTATGGCTACACCTTC. Amino acid sequence: CASSPQRGTGYGYTF.

CDR3 region: CASSEGGGPYEQYF. CDR3 DNA: TGTGCCAGCAGCGAGGGAGGGGGGCCCTACGAGCAGTACTTC. The chain employs TRBV9 and TRBJ2-7, with a possible D match to TRBD2 (7 bases). V was pared by 3 bases and J by 2 bases, with 12 bases between. The germline V gene has CDR1 SGDLS and CDR2 YYNGEE. This CDR3 is built from 14 residues. The entire variable domain, with the rest obtained from reference TRBV9 and TRBJ2-7, is as follows: DSGVTQTPKHLITATGQRVTLRCSPRSGDLSVYWYQQSLDQGLQFLIQYYNGEERAKGNILERFSAQQFPDLHSELNLSSLELGDSALYFCASSEGGGPYEQYFGPGTRLTVT.

The rearrangement links TRBV15 to TRBJ2-7, with TRBD1 as a possible D gene (6 bases). The CDR3 length is 14 residues. The germline CDR1 and CDR2 sequences are LNHNV and YYDKDF (reference sequence). Deletions cut 7 bases from V and 5 bases from J, with 18 bases between. The CDR3: CATKVRDTVDEQYF. The CDR3 bases are TGTGCCACCAAGGTACGGGACACCGTCGACGAGCAGTACTTC. Using reference TRBV15 and TRBJ2-7 for the parts outside the CDR3, the full variable domain is DAMVIQNPRYQVTQFGKPVTLSCSQTLNHNVMYWYQQKSSQAPKLLFHYYDKDFNNEADTPDNFQSRRPNTSFCFLDIRSPGLGDTAMYLCATKVRDTVDEQYFGPGTRLTVT.

The chain employs TRBV7-2 and TRBJ2-3; TRBD2 agrees at 12 bases. V lost 5 bases and J lost 4; bases outside the gene matches: 4. This CDR3 is built from 15 residues. Looked up from germline, CDR1 is SGHTA and CDR2 is FQGNSA. For the CDR3, the DNA is TGTGCCAGCAGCCCCAGGACTAGCGGGGCAGATACGCAGTATTTT. Translated, it gives CASSPRTSGADTQYF.

A remark on this clone: Other DNA sequences in the sample encode the same CDR3. This chain links TRBV5-6 with TRBJ2-7; D ambiguous. The CDR3 runs to 13 residues. In germline, CDR1 is SGHDT, CDR2 YYEEEE. The germline V and J ends were trimmed by 1 base and 4 bases, with 9 bases remaining between them. The CDR3 protein is CASSLIQGYEQYF. CDR3 nucleotide sequence: TGTGCCAGCAGCTTGATTCAAGGATACGAGCAGTACTTC.

The chain is built from TRBV6-5 and TRBJ1-2; no clear D. With 1 base removed from V and 2 bases from J, the gap between germline ends came to 11 bases. The length of the CDR3 is 15 residues. From germline, CDR1 is MNHEY and CDR2 SVGAGI. CDR3 nucleotides: TGTGCCAGCAGTTACTTGGGTCAGCCAAACTATGGCTACACCTTC. This translates into CASSYLGQPNYGYTF.

This clone occurred a few times. The chain carries TRBV4-1 and TRBJ2-7; no firm D call. Looked up from germline, CDR1 is MGHRA and CDR2 is YSYEKL. The CDR3 contains 12 residues. Trimming stripped 5 bases from V and 7 bases from J, with 12 bases between. The CDR3 here is CASSYLFTEQYF. The CDR3 DNA is TGCGCCAGCAGCTATCTCTTCACGGAGCAGTACTTC.

The V call is TRBV20-1, the J call TRBJ2-5, with D uncertain. Germline values: CDR1 DFQATT, CDR2 SNEGSKA (reference sequence). Trimming removed 6 bases at V and 7 bases at J, with 12 bases between. The CDR3 spans 11 residues. The CDR3 DNA reads as TGCAGTGCCACCCCCTCGGGGACCCAGTACTTC. As protein: CSATPSGTQYF.

The J gene is TRBJ2-2, the V gene TRBV4-3, with a possible D match to TRBD1 (5 bases). Germline assignment: CDR1 LGHNA and CDR2 YSLEER. This CDR3 region has 14 residues. V lost 4 bases and J lost 5, with 11 bases in between. The CDR3 reads CASSLGHLTGELFF. DNA for the CDR3: TGCGCCAGCAGCCTAGGACACCTAACCGGGGAGCTGTTTTTT.

This chain links TRBV9 with TRBJ1-6; D ambiguous. CDR3 length equals 15 residues. Germline V CDR1 and CDR2: SGDLS, YYNGEE. V shed 0 bases and J shed 6 bases, with 10 bases lying between them. The CDR3 here is CASSVERARNSPLHF. For the CDR3, the DNA is TGTGCCAGCAGCGTAGAGAGAGCCCGTAATTCACCCCTCCACTTT.

J is TRBJ2-1 and V is TRBV4-3; D remains unclear. This CDR3 is built from 15 residues. Germline V gene data show CDR1 as LGHNA and CDR2 as YSLEER. V lost 1 base to trimming and J lost 3 bases, with 10 bases between them. CDR3 loop: CASSQGVGSYNEQFF. CDR3 sequence (DNA): TGCGCCAGCAGCCAAGGGGTCGGCAGCTACAATGAGCAGTTCTTC.

This clone was seen a handful of times. The gene calls are TRBV30 and TRBJ1-2, with no clear D. The V end lost 1 base, the J end lost 4 bases, and 16 bases lay between the germline ends. Germline lookup yields CDR1 GTSNPN and CDR2 SVGIG (reference sequence). The CDR3 extends over 15 amino acids. The CDR3 protein is CAWSALGRLTYGYTF. CDR3 bases: TGTGCCTGGAGTGCTCTAGGGAGACTTACCTATGGCTACACCTTC.

This chain uses TRBV4-3 with TRBJ2-1; TRBD2 matches at 8 bases. There are 18 residues in the CDR3. The trim removed 0 bases at V and 4 bases at J, leaving 11 bases unmatched. Germline-derived CDR1 and CDR2 are LGHNA and YSLEER. CDR3 coding DNA: TGCGCCAGCAGCCAAGACGCCCCGGGGGGGGGCATATACAATGAGCAGTTCTTC. Translated: CASSQDAPGGGIYNEQFF.

The V and J genes are TRBV6-6 and TRBJ1-3, with D tentatively TRBD1 (6 bases). Germline CDR1 reads MNHNY; CDR2 reads SVGAGI (reference sequence). This CDR3 contains 14 residues. The ends were cut back, 2 bases at V and 2 bases at J, with 7 bases in the middle. CDR3 loop: CASSYGTTGNTIYF. The CDR3 DNA reads as TGTGCCAGCAGTTACGGGACAACTGGAAACACCATATATTTT.

V gene TRBV9 combines with J gene TRBJ2-3; D is uncertain. CDR1 SGDLS and CDR2 YYNGEE come from the germline V gene. The CDR3 is made up of 13 amino acids. The germline V and J ends were trimmed by 0 bases and 5 bases, with 7 bases remaining between them. For the CDR3, the DNA is TGTGCCAGCAGCGTAGACTGGGGAGATACGCAGTATTTT. This gives the protein CASSVDWGDTQYF.

The genes are TRBV5-1 and TRBJ2-7; no clear D gene. Germline CDR1 and CDR2: SGHRS and YFSETQ. The length of the CDR3 is 13 residues. Trimming stripped 6 bases from V and 5 bases from J, with 15 bases between. The CDR3 reads CASTPTASDEQYF. Here the CDR3 DNA reads TGCGCCAGCACCCCGACTGCGAGCGACGAGCAGTACTTC.

The chain combines TRBV27 with TRBJ1-2; 7 nucleotides align to TRBD1. The CDR3 has 14 amino acids. J lost 4 bases, V lost 4 bases, and 6 bases had no gene match. Germline CDR1 is MNHEY and CDR2 is SMNVEV (reference sequence). DNA for the CDR3: TGTGCCAGCAGTTACAGGGGACAGTTCTATGGCTACACCTTC. This sequence encodes CASSYRGQFYGYTF.

CDR3 amino acids: CASSPGTSGVRLGYEQYF. CDR3 nucleotide sequence: TGTGCCAGCAGCCCCGGGACTAGCGGGGTTAGGTTGGGCTACGAGCAGTACTTC. The chain combines TRBV5-6 with TRBJ2-5; 13 nucleotides match TRBD2. Judging by the DNA end, TRBJ2-7 fits better; the J call may be wrong. Looked up from germline, CDR1 is SGHDT and CDR2 is YYEEEE. This CDR3 has 18 amino acids.

The CDR3, as DNA: TGTGCCAGCAGCCAATTTTTCGACTCTGGGGCCAACGTCCTGACTTTC. This gives the protein CASSQFFDSGANVLTF. The chain recombines TRBV14 with TRBJ2-6; no clear D. The CDR3 has 16 amino acids. Germline lookup yields CDR1 SGHDN and CDR2 FVKESK. The germline V and J ends were trimmed by 2 bases and 0 bases, with 8 bases remaining between them.

The V and J genes are TRBV6-1 and TRBJ1-5; D ambiguous. The CDR3 totals 12 residues. Trimming stripped 6 bases from V and 4 bases from J, with 7 bases between. The germline gives CDR1 MNHNS, CDR2 SASEGT. CDR3 bases: TGTGCCAGCAGAGACGGAAATCAGCCCCAGCATTTT. This encodes CASRDGNQPQHF.

The V gene is TRBV7-2, the J gene TRBJ2-3; 9 nucleotides line up with TRBD2. The CDR3 extends over 12 amino acids. V shed 4 bases, J shed 13 bases, and the junction held 6 bases outside the gene matches. Germline CDR1 SGHTA, CDR2 FQGNSA. The CDR3 DNA is TGTGCCAGCAGCTGGGGACTAGCATTAGAGTATTTT. This codes for CASSWGLALEYF.

V and J are TRBV6-1 and TRBJ2-7; 8 nucleotides agree with TRBD1. V lost 7 bases, J lost 6 bases, and 5 bases stayed unmatched. The CDR3 totals 12 residues. Germline V lookup: CDR1 MNHNS, CDR2 SASEGT. This chain's CDR3 is CASITGGGEQYF. In nucleotides, the CDR3 is TGTGCCAGCATTACAGGGGGAGGCGAGCAGTACTTC.

This clone was observed a few times. The genes are TRBV9 and TRBJ2-7, with D tentatively TRBD2 (6 bases). Trimming stripped 0 bases from V and 6 bases from J, with 13 bases between. CDR1 SGDLS and CDR2 YYNGEE come from the germline V gene. This CDR3 contains 14 residues. CDR3 nucleotides: TGTGCCAGCAGCGTAGATGGCGGAGGGTTCGAGCAGTACTTC. Protein product: CASSVDGGGFEQYF.

The V and J genes are TRBV7-9 and TRBJ1-2; unclear D gene. The CDR3 loop spans 14 amino acids. Trimming shortened V by 1 base and J by 4 bases, and 10 bases separated the two germline ends. Per the germline V gene, CDR1 is SEHNR and CDR2 is FQNEAQ (reference sequence). Here the CDR3 reads CASSLGPVGYGYTF. CDR3 bases: TGTGCCAGCAGCTTAGGCCCCGTAGGCTATGGCTACACCTTC.